The T cell receptor (beta chain) described here comes from a study of radiotherapy plus CTLA-4 blockade in lung cancer. Study information: In roughly 19% of patients, objective responses were seen; 31% had disease control. Study results and limitations: The study found tumor-derived TCR clones expanded in blood after radiotherapy plus ipilimumab. Reports state that early shifts in blood T cell clones, with interferon-beta, best predicted response.

Assay used: immunoSEQ multiplex PCR; TCRdb lists only in-frame clones, some missing. The sample records about 70,000 clones, approximately 79% being singletons. Patients with chemo-refractory metastatic non-small-cell lung cancer received focal radiation plus CTLA-4 blockade with ipilimumab. The CDR3 has 11 amino acids. Between the trimmed V and J ends, which lost 9 bases and 2 bases, there was a span of 8 bases. Germline values: CDR1 MDHEN, CDR2 SYDVKM. As for this clone: What it binds is not known.

The chain couples TRBV28 to TRBJ2-7; D is perhaps TRBD1 (6 bases). The source of this sequence is a human donor with non-small cell lung cancer whose response to radiotherapy plus ipilimumab could not be evaluated. Some clones in this sample may be carry-over from other donors' samples. Sequences were derived from peripheral blood, sampled from a patient treated with radiotherapy plus ipilimumab. CDR3 amino acids: CARDRTYEQYF. The CDR3 nucleotides read TGTGCCAGAGACAGGACCTACGAGCAGTACTTC.